This T cell receptor beta chain was sequenced for a study of T cell clonotyping in hematopoietic cell transplantation. Only in-frame clones appear in the TCRdb table, and some are missing; sequencing was by immunoSEQ multiplex PCR. The data hold under 15,000 clones, with 75% to 95% observed a single time. Of note for this clone: At one end, the junction sequence differs from germline, possibly due to a read error.

Germline V gene data show CDR1 as LGHNA and CDR2 as YNFKEQ. The CDR3 totals 15 residues. This chain links TRBV4-2 with TRBJ2-5; 13 bases fit TRBD2. The sequence came from a young man in good health. Some clones in this sample may be carry-over from other donors' samples. The sample comprised peripheral blood mononuclear cells. This CDR3 reads CASSQGLAGEETQYF. The CDR3 DNA sequence: TGTGCCAGCAGTCAAGGACTAGCGGGAGAAGAGACCCAGTACTTC.